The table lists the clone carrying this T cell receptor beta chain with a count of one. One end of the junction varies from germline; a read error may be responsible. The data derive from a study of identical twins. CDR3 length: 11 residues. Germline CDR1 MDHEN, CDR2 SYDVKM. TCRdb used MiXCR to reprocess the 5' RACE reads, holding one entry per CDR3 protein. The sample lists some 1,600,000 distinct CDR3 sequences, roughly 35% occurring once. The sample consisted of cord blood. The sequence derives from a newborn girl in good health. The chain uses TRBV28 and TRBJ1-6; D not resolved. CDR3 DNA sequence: TGTGTCCATGGGTTTGATTCACCCCCCCACTTT. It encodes CVHGFDSPPHF.